Below, one T cell receptor (beta chain) is given with its context. What it binds is not known. The CDR3 goes on 3 residues after the read ends, and that part is filled in from the germline J gene. The CVID group had 15 females and some 30 males, mean age roughly 40. The sample belongs to a study of T cell clonality in common variable immunodeficiency. Study-wide results and limits: Fewer TCRbeta clones were shared among CVID subjects than controls. Common variable immunodeficiency TCR beta sequences reportedly had fewer deletions and N-nucleotide insertions. CVID subjects had higher TCRbeta clonality than healthy controls, most marked in about a third.

Looked up from germline, CDR1 is SGHTA and CDR2 is FQGNSA. The CDR3 is made up of 13 amino acids. Trimming shortened V by 2 bases and J by 5 bases, and 8 bases separated the two germline ends. Data came from immunoSEQ multiplex PCR; TCRdb stores just in-frame clones and leaves some out. The sample counts around 30,000 clones, none seen once; the ten largest own about 27%. This clonotype was sampled from a human donor with common variable immunodeficiency. The J gene is TRBJ2-3, the V gene TRBV7-2; D unclear. The sequencing sample was made of peripheral blood mononuclear cells. CDR3 DNA, as far as it was read: TGTGCCAGCAGCTTAACATTTGGAGATACG. This sequence encodes CASSLTFGDT. The whole CDR3 is CASSLTFGDTQYF.